The 9 T cell receptor beta chains in this list originate from one sample, sequenced in a study of beta chain features in type 1 diabetes. The entirety of the isolated RNA underwent reverse transcription, so expressed TCRB transcripts were sequenced. The protocol was immunoSEQ multiplex PCR, while the TCRdb copy is restricted to in-frame clones and leaves out a portion. The sample has over 700,000 clones; 15% to 20% are singletons. The sequenced sample was naive CD4+ T cells from blood. The receptors here all came from a woman under 30 in good health.

The V gene is TRBV7-9, the J gene TRBJ2-7; 12 positions match TRBD2. Germline lookup yields CDR1 SEHNR and CDR2 FQNEAQ (reference sequence). With 4 bases clipped from V and 0 bases from J, the junction kept 13 bases outside the gene matches. This CDR3 comprises 19 residues. This chain's CDR3 is CASSSVVLAGGPSSYEQYF. DNA of the CDR3: TGTGCCAGCAGCTCAGTGGTGCTAGCGGGAGGGCCAAGCTCCTACGAGCAGTACTTC.

This clone was observed a handful of times. The junction differs from germline at one of its ends, possibly a read error. The chain joins TRBV7-7 to TRBJ2-5; TRBD1 might be the D (6 bases). The CDR3 contains 15 residues. The germline V gene has CDR1 SSHAT and CDR2 FNYEAQ (reference sequence). CDR3 DNA: TGTGCTAGCAGCCAGACGGGACACCGCCAAGAGACCCAGTACTTC. Protein sequence: CASSQTGHRQETQYF.

This clone was observed a few times. V gene TRBV5-1 combines with J gene TRBJ2-1; D unresolved. Trimming cost V 4 bases and J 2 bases, with 13 bases left between them. Per germline, CDR1 SGHRS and CDR2 YFSETQ. This CDR3 has 15 residues. CDR3 sequence: CASSGSGNAYNEQFF. Written as DNA, the CDR3 is TGCGCCAGCAGCGGCTCAGGTAACGCCTACAATGAGCAGTTCTTC.

This chain joins TRBV19 and TRBJ2-7; 7 nucleotides align to TRBD2. The CDR3 is 15 amino acids. With 6 bases clipped from V and 7 bases from J, the junction kept 15 bases outside the gene matches. The germline V gene has CDR1 LNHDA and CDR2 SQIVND (reference sequence). The CDR3, as DNA: TGTGCCAGTAGAGCCGGATTCCCCGTGGGGGGGGAGCAGTACTTC. Its translation is CASRAGFPVGGEQYF.

This clone was picked up a small number of times. V and J are TRBV10-3 and TRBJ2-1; D is unclear. Germline values: CDR1 ENHRY, CDR2 SYGVKD. Trimming took 10 bases from V and 2 from J, leaving 21 bases between them. This CDR3 is built from 16 residues. CDR3 DNA sequence: TGTGCCACCCAAGACAAACCGCTTTCCGCCTACAATGAGCAGTTCTTC. This translates into CATQDKPLSAYNEQFF.

The chain carries TRBV11-3 and TRBJ2-2, with 7 nucleotides matching TRBD1. Germline V gives CDR1 SGHNT, CDR2 YENEEA. The CDR3 covers 13 residues. V dropped 5 bases and J dropped 7; count of bases not matched to a gene: 4. CDR3 DNA sequence: TGTGCCAGCAGCCCCGGACAGGTCGGGGAGCTGTTTTTT. This gives the protein CASSPGQVGELFF.

V is TRBV6-5 and J is TRBJ2-1, with a weak D call TRBD2 (5 bases). The CDR3 runs 15 residues. The V gene's germline CDR1 is MNHEY and CDR2 SVGAGI. With 7 bases removed from V and 3 bases from J, the gap between germline ends came to 16 bases. The DNA of the CDR3 is TGTGCCAGCAACCGGCCCGGGAAGAGCTACAATGAGCAGTTCTTC. Translating gives CASNRPGKSYNEQFF.

The gene calls are TRBV5-4 and TRBJ2-5; D gene uncertain. The CDR3 spans 14 residues. In germline, CDR1 is SGHNT, CDR2 YYREEE (reference sequence). Trimming left V 2 bases short and J 4 bases short, with 12 bases between. CDR3 bases: TGTGCCAGCAGCTTCGGGTGGCTGGCAGAGACCCAGTACTTC. It is translated as CASSFGWLAETQYF.

The genes are TRBV7-2 and TRBJ2-3; unclear D gene. Germline V gene sequence: CDR1 SGHTA, CDR2 FQGNSA. The CDR3 has 16 residues. The V end was cut by 0 bases, the J end by 0 bases, with 10 bases between. CDR3: CASSLALSASTDTQYF. The DNA of the CDR3 is TGTGCCAGCAGCTTAGCGCTGTCAGCTAGCACAGATACGCAGTATTTT.